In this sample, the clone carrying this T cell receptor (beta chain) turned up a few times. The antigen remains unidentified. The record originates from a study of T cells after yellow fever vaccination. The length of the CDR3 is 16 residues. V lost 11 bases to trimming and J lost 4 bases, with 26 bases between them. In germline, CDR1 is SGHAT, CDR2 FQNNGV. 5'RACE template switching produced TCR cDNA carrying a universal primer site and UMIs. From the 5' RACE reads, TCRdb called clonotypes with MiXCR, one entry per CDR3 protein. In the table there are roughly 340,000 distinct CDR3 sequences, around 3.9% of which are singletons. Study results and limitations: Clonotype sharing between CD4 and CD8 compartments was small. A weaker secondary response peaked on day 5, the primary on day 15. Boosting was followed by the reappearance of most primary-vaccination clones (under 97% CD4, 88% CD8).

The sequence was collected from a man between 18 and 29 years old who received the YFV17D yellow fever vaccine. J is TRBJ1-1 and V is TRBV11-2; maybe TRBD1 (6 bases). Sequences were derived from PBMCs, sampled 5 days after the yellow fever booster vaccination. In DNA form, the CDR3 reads TGTGCCTCCCGCTTACTTAGCCGGGGGCGTGGCACTGAAGCTTTCTTT. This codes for CASRLLSRGRGTEAFF.